The next 8 T cell receptor beta chains were all read from a single sample in a study of T cells in Graves' hyperthyroidism and ophthalmopathy. The TCR beta CDR3 regions underwent amplification using RNA transcripts as the source. A set of HTBI primers served as the primers for a first-round RT-PCR of the TCR CDR3. TCRdb analysed the multiplex PCR reads with MiXCR anew, one entry per CDR3 protein. The sample consists of 400,000 to 550,000 distinct CDR3 sequences, around an eighth of them appearing once. The sequenced material came from blood. These receptors all come from a woman in her late teens or twenties with Graves' hyperthyroidism.

The V call is TRBV20-1, the J call TRBJ1-2, with D uncertain. The germline V gene encodes CDR1 DFQATT and CDR2 SNEGSKA (reference sequence). The CDR3 has 9 amino acids. V lost 2 bases to trimming and J lost 8 bases, with 3 bases between them. CDR3 residues: CSARQGYTF. In DNA, the CDR3 is TGCAGTGCTAGACAGGGCTACACCTTC.

This clonotype was observed many times. The chain uses TRBV11-2 and TRBJ2-2, with no clear D. The V gene lost 3 bases and the J gene lost 3 bases, with 11 bases spanning the gap. The germline V gene encodes CDR1 SGHAT and CDR2 FQNNGV. This CDR3 comprises 15 residues. The CDR3 reads CASSFSMGDTGELFF. As DNA, the CDR3 is TGTGCCAGCAGCTTTTCCATGGGCGACACCGGGGAGCTGTTTTTT.

This clonotype showed up many times. This chain links TRBV6-1 with TRBJ2-7, with D possibly being TRBD1 (7 bases). The ends were cut back, 7 bases at V and 3 bases at J, with 10 bases in the middle. This CDR3 is built from 12 residues. Germline values: CDR1 MNHNS, CDR2 SASEGT. CDR3 nucleotides: TGTGCCAGCATTCAGGGGGGCTACGAGCAGTACGTC. This sequence encodes CASIQGGYEQYV.

This clonotype occurred many times. The chain uses TRBV2 and TRBJ1-1, with 7 bases fitting TRBD1. CDR1 and CDR2 (germline): SNHLY, FYNNEI. The V and J ends lost 7 bases and 0 bases, in that order; junction bases with no gene match: 2. The CDR3 contains 13 residues. The chain's CDR3 is CASKGAVNTEAFF. In DNA, the CDR3 is TGTGCCAGCAAGGGGGCAGTGAACACTGAAGCTTTCTTT.

This clonotype was recorded at least ten times. The chain is built from TRBV19 and TRBJ1-1, with TRBD1 matching over 8 bases. Germline V gives CDR1 LNHDA, CDR2 SQIVND (reference sequence). There are 14 residues in the CDR3. V dropped 4 bases and J dropped 4; count of bases not matched to a gene: 5. The CDR3 DNA reads TGTGCCAGTAGTACTCGACAGGGGAGCACTGAAGCTTTCTTT. Translated: CASSTRQGSTEAFF.

This clonotype appeared a single time. The chain links TRBV24-1 to TRBJ2-2; possibly TRBD2 for D (5 bases). Germline lookup yields CDR1 KGHDR and CDR2 SFDVKD. V lost 8 bases and J lost 7, with 13 bases in between. The CDR3 is 13 residues long. CDR3 sequence reads: CATKGRGLGELFF. CDR3 nucleotides: TGTGCCACCAAGGGCAGAGGGCTCGGGGAGCTGTTTTTT.

This clonotype was picked up many times. The V call is TRBV27, the J call TRBJ1-1; D gene unclear. Trimming shortened V by 8 bases and J by 3 bases, and 13 bases separated the two germline ends. The CDR3 sequence is 13 residues long. From germline, CDR1 is MNHEY and CDR2 SMNVEV (reference sequence). The chain's CDR3 is CASGLGRDTEAFF. For the CDR3, the DNA is TGTGCCAGCGGCTTAGGTCGGGACACTGAAGCTTTCTTT.

This clonotype was found many times. The rearrangement joins TRBV7-9 to TRBJ2-7, with 9 positions matching TRBD2. The germline gives CDR1 SEHNR, CDR2 FQNEAQ (reference sequence). V lost 5 bases, J lost 3 bases, and 14 bases stayed unmatched. The CDR3 consists of 17 residues. In DNA, the CDR3 is TGTGCCAGCAGCACAACACCCGGACTAGCGATGGTCTACGAGCAGTACTTC. It specifies CASSTTPGLAMVYEQYF.